The subject of this entry is one T cell receptor beta chain. The antigen is not known. The V gene end was trimmed by 1 base and the J gene end by 0 bases; junction bases not matched to a gene: 5. The CDR3 covers 17 residues. Germline CDR1 is LGHNA and CDR2 is YNFKEQ. This sample is drawn from a study of CD8 T cells in Susac syndrome. Study outcomes and limitations: CD8+ clones in Susac expanded most in TEMRA cells and active patients.

RNA amounts of about 0.5 to 1 ug underwent reverse transcription with random hexamers. One entry per CDR3 protein results from TCRdb running MiXCR on the immunoSEQ multiplex PCR reads. The sample has some 130,000 distinct CDR3 sequences, roughly 94% seen once; the top ten hold around 0.2%. This TCR was sampled from a human donor with Susac syndrome. The chain is built from TRBV4-2 and TRBJ1-1; TRBD1 matches at 10 bases. Sequencing was done on a sample of CD8+ T cells from PBMCs. The CDR3 loop is CASSQAGQGVMNTEAFF. For the CDR3, the DNA is TGTGCCAGCAGCCAAGCAGGACAGGGGGTAATGAACACTGAAGCTTTCTTT.